The 32 T cell receptor beta chains listed next were all sequenced from one sample in a study of T cells in Graves' hyperthyroidism and ophthalmopathy (dated by TCRdb to about 2019). Libraries were made using multiplex PCR. Reads for this sample came from an Illumina HiSeq 2000. TCR beta CDR3 regions were amplified from RNA transcripts. For the first round of RT-PCR on the TCR CDR3, the HTBI primer set was used together with the Qiagen OneStep RT-PCR kit. In-frame beta chains were kept once TCRdb had trimmed the public reads at Q25 with fastp and called clones with MiXCR. Duplicate CDR3 protein sequences are folded into a single record with the most common DNA and genes. Present in this sample are over 300,000 distinct CDR3 sequences, about 15% of which were seen just once. Approximately 10% of the sample lies in the top ten. Sequenced material: blood. These TCRs come from an older woman with Graves' hyperthyroidism.

This clonotype was seen a handful of times. CDR3 protein: CASSEQGTNEKLFF. In DNA, the CDR3 is TGTGCCAGCAGTGAGCAGGGAACTAATGAAAAACTGTTTTTT. J is TRBJ1-4 and V is TRBV2; a weak D match, TRBD1 (5 bases). V lost 3 bases and J 1 base, leaving 6 bases between the germline ends. Germline loops: CDR1 SNHLY, CDR2 FYNNEI. The CDR3 is 14 amino acids.

There are a few counts of this clonotype. This chain links TRBV14 with TRBJ2-3; D remains unclear. Germline CDR1 reads SGHDN; CDR2 reads FVKESK. This CDR3 region has 14 residues. Trimming removed 4 bases at V and 2 bases at J, with 10 bases between. The CDR3 here is CASSPTEHTDTQYF. The CDR3 nucleotides are TGTGCCAGCAGCCCGACGGAGCACACAGATACGCAGTATTTT.

V usage is TRBV27 and J usage is TRBJ1-6; D perhaps matches TRBD1 (5 bases). CDR3 size: 13 residues. The germline V and J ends were trimmed by 6 bases and 4 bases, with 7 bases remaining between them. Germline loops: CDR1 MNHEY, CDR2 SMNVEV (reference sequence). CDR3 bases: TGTGCCAGCAGCGACAGATATAATTCACCCCTCCACTTT. It codes for CASSDRYNSPLHF.

This clonotype has at least ten counts. The V call is TRBV5-1, the J call TRBJ2-5; the D gene is possibly TRBD1 (6 bases). CDR3 size: 15 residues. Per the germline V gene, CDR1 is SGHRS and CDR2 is YFSETQ. Trimming took off 0 bases at V and 5 bases at J, with 14 bases between the two ends. The CDR3 DNA follows: TGCGCCAGCAGCTTGGGTCGCAGGGGCGCGGAGACCCAGTACTTC. Amino acid sequence: CASSLGRRGAETQYF.

The chain uses TRBV18 and TRBJ2-7; D not resolved. Germline-derived CDR1 and CDR2 are KGHSH and LQKENI. The V end lost 4 bases, the J end lost 5 bases, and 21 bases lay between the germline ends. CDR3 length equals 16 residues. The CDR3 DNA sequence: TGTGCCAGCTCACTTCAAGACCCCTTTCGGTCTAACGAGCAGTACTTC. Amino acid sequence: CASSLQDPFRSNEQYF.

The J gene is TRBJ2-7, the V gene TRBV29-1; D unclear. Germline CDR1 and CDR2: SQVTM and ANQGSEA. CDR3 length: 13 residues. V was shortened by 5 bases and J by 0 bases, with 11 bases between the two germline ends. CDR3 residues: CSVSAPGSYEQYF. CDR3 DNA: TGCAGCGTTAGCGCGCCGGGCTCCTACGAGCAGTACTTC.

V usage is TRBV19 and J usage is TRBJ1-2; tentative D call: TRBD1 (6 bases). Trimming removed 4 bases at V and 5 bases at J, with 8 bases between. CDR3 length: 12 amino acids. The germline V gene encodes CDR1 LNHDA and CDR2 SQIVND (reference sequence). The CDR3 spells CASSTGQYGYTF. CDR3 DNA sequence: TGTGCCAGTAGTACCGGACAGTATGGCTACACCTTC.

The J gene is TRBJ2-1, the V gene TRBV20-1, with TRBD2 matching over 10 bases. The CDR3 totals 14 residues. V shed 5 bases, J shed 13 bases, and the junction held 14 bases outside the gene matches. Germline V lookup: CDR1 DFQATT, CDR2 SNEGSKA (reference sequence). CDR3 bases: TGCAGTGCTCTACAGCGGGAGGGCCGAAAATCACAGTTCTTC. This translates into CSALQREGRKSQFF.

The chain couples TRBV9 to TRBJ2-1, with TRBD2 matching 15 bases. Per germline, CDR1 SGDLS and CDR2 YYNGEE. Losses at the gene ends were 0 bases for V and 13 bases for J; bases not matched to a gene: 5. The CDR3 has 15 amino acids. CDR3 loop: CASSVAGLAGGEQFF. The CDR3 region has the DNA TGTGCCAGCAGCGTAGCGGGACTAGCGGGAGGAGAACAGTTCTTC. Full variable domain (outside the CDR3, taken from reference TRBV9 and TRBJ2-1): DSGVTQTPKHLITATGQRVTLRCSPRSGDLSVYWYQQSLDQGLQFLIQYYNGEERAKGNILERFSAQQFPDLHSELNLSSLELGDSALYFCASSVAGLAGGEQFFGPGTRLTVL.

Many counts were recorded for this clonotype. The rearrangement uses TRBV28 and TRBJ2-1; TRBD2 matches 8 bases. V was pared by 6 bases and J by 2 bases, with 9 bases of the junction left unmatched. Germline values: CDR1 MDHEN, CDR2 SYDVKM. This CDR3 contains 16 residues. CDR3 sequence (DNA): TGTGCCAGCAGCTACACGGGGGGACTAGCCTACAATGAGCAGTTCTTC. This translates into CASSYTGGLAYNEQFF.

The chain joins TRBV28 to TRBJ1-4, with TRBD1 matching over 7 bases. The CDR3 runs 14 residues. Germline V gene sequence: CDR1 MDHEN, CDR2 SYDVKM. V trimming: 5 bases; J trimming: 5 bases; junction bases outside the gene matches: 5. CDR3 in amino acids: CASSLTGPNEKLFF. The CDR3 region has the DNA TGTGCCAGCAGTCTGACAGGGCCCAATGAAAAACTGTTTTTT. The full variable domain, in which reference TRBV28 and TRBJ1-4 provide the parts outside the CDR3, is DVKVTQSSRYLVKRTGEKVFLECVQDMDHENMFWYRQDPGLGLRLIYFSYDVKMKEKGDIPEGYSVSREKKERFSLILESASTNQTSMYLCASSLTGPNEKLFFGSGTQLSVL.

This clonotype was counted a few times. The J gene is TRBJ1-2, the V gene TRBV28; D uncertain. Germline CDR1 and CDR2: MDHEN and SYDVKM. The CDR3 has 13 amino acids. The V gene lost 7 bases and the J gene lost 8 bases, with 17 bases spanning the gap. The CDR3 DNA reads as TGTGCCAGCACCCACTTGGGTCAGGCGGGCTACACCTTC. It codes for CASTHLGQAGYTF.

This clonotype was seen repeatedly, ten times or more. The CDR3 protein is CASSVGTPQETQYF. In DNA form, the CDR3 reads TGTGCCAGCAGCGTAGGGACTCCACAAGAGACCCAGTACTTC. J is TRBJ2-5 and V is TRBV11-2; possible D gene TRBD2, 6 bases. CDR1 is SGHAT, CDR2 FQNNGV, per germline. The CDR3 has 14 residues. Trimming removed 5 bases at V and 2 bases at J, with 12 bases between.

This chain uses TRBV12-3 or TRBV12-4 with TRBJ1-2; D remains ambiguous. Trimming removed 6 bases from V and 0 bases from J, with 14 bases in between. CDR3 size: 15 residues. CDR3 DNA sequence: TGTGCCAGCAGCGAATTGGACTGGACTAACTATGGCTACACCTTC. Translation gives CASSELDWTNYGYTF.

This clonotype was seen ten or more times. The chain links TRBV11-1 to TRBJ2-7, with D perhaps TRBD2 (5 bases). The CDR3 has 14 residues. Trimming took off 3 bases at V and 0 bases at J, with 9 bases between the two ends. The germline V gene has CDR1 SGHAT and CDR2 FQDESV (reference sequence). The CDR3: CASSLYTSSYEQYF. CDR3 nucleotide sequence: TGTGCCAGCAGCTTGTACACTAGCTCCTACGAGCAGTACTTC.

This clonotype was detected a few times. The V gene is TRBV27, the J gene TRBJ2-5; 7 nucleotides agree with TRBD1. Germline V gives CDR1 MNHEY, CDR2 SMNVEV (reference sequence). This CDR3 is built from 15 residues. Trimming removed 6 bases from V and 5 bases from J; junction bases left unmatched: 12. The CDR3 coding sequence is TGTGCCAGCAGCACCCCTGACAGGGACCGGGAGACCCAGTACTTC. Translation: CASSTPDRDRETQYF.

In this sample, this clonotype turned up a few times. The chain links TRBV5-1 to TRBJ2-7; TRBD1 is a possible D gene (6 bases). The CDR3 totals 17 residues. The V gene's germline CDR1 is SGHRS and CDR2 YFSETQ. The V gene lost 4 bases and the J gene lost 2 bases, with 22 bases spanning the gap. The CDR3 loop is CASSLEPGTRETYEQYF. DNA for the CDR3: TGCGCCAGCAGCCTGGAACCCGGGACAAGGGAAACCTACGAGCAGTACTTC.

The rearrangement links TRBV7-9 to TRBJ2-1, with 10 nucleotides matching TRBD1. The V segment lost 5 bases and the J segment 6 bases; nucleotides outside the gene matches: 4. The CDR3 is 14 amino acids. Germline V lookup: CDR1 SEHNR, CDR2 FQNEAQ (reference sequence). The CDR3 nucleotides read TGTGCCAGCAGCCCCCGGGACAGGGGCAATGAGCAGTTCTTC. It specifies CASSPRDRGNEQFF.

V is TRBV4-1 and J is TRBJ2-1; the D gene is possibly TRBD2 (6 bases). Germline loops: CDR1 MGHRA, CDR2 YSYEKL. V lost 2 bases, J lost 9 bases, and 20 bases lay in between. CDR3 length: 16 amino acids. DNA of the CDR3: TGCGCCAGCAGCCAAAGGCGGGGTTCTCAATTCGGTGAGCAGTTCTTC. This codes for CASSQRRGSQFGEQFF.

This clonotype was detected many times. This chain connects TRBV28 to TRBJ2-3, with TRBD2 matching 11 bases. Trimming cost V 6 bases and J 4 bases; bases outside gene matches: 6. The CDR3 has 15 residues. CDR1 and CDR2 (germline): MDHEN, SYDVKM. In nucleotides, the CDR3 is TGTGCCAGCAGCGTACCGGGACTAGCGGCAGATACGCAGTATTTT. As protein: CASSVPGLAADTQYF. Together with reference TRBV28 and TRBJ2-3, the CDR3 gives the full variable domain: DVKVTQSSRYLVKRTGEKVFLECVQDMDHENMFWYRQDPGLGLRLIYFSYDVKMKEKGDIPEGYSVSREKKERFSLILESASTNQTSMYLCASSVPGLAADTQYFGPGTRLTVL.

This clonotype was recorded many times. The J gene is TRBJ2-3, the V gene TRBV6-1; TRBD2 is a possible D gene (6 bases). In germline, CDR1 is MNHNS, CDR2 SASEGT. V was shortened by 6 bases and J by 2 bases, with 9 bases between the two germline ends. The CDR3 is 13 residues long. CDR3 coding DNA: TGTGCCAGCAGGGGGACTTCCACAGATACGCAGTATTTT. Amino acid sequence: CASRGTSTDTQYF.

In its sample, this clonotype was seen many times. The chain carries TRBV27 and TRBJ2-7, with 8 bases fitting TRBD1. Trimming removed 4 bases from V and 6 bases from J; junction bases left unmatched: 8. This CDR3 comprises 14 residues. Germline loops: CDR1 MNHEY, CDR2 SMNVEV (reference sequence). For the CDR3, the DNA is TGTGCCAGCAGTTATCGGACAGGGCCGAGCGAGCAGTACTTC. Protein: CASSYRTGPSEQYF.

This clonotype was seen many times. The chain is built from TRBV2 and TRBJ2-7; maybe TRBD1 (6 bases). This CDR3 comprises 14 residues. The germline V and J ends were trimmed by 9 bases and 2 bases, with 17 bases remaining between them. CDR1 and CDR2 from the germline V gene are SNHLY and FYNNEI. The chain's CDR3 is CASCGSQGTYEQYF. CDR3 coding DNA: TGTGCCAGTTGTGGGTCACAGGGAACCTACGAGCAGTACTTC. Full variable domain (rest looked up from reference TRBV2 and TRBJ2-7): EPEVTQTPSHQVTQMGQEVILRCVPISNHLYFYWYRQILGQKVEFLVSFYNNEISEKSEIFDDQFSVERPDGSNFTLKIRSTKLEDSAMYFCASCGSQGTYEQYFGPGTRLTVT.

A note on this clonotype: A much larger clonotype is one base distant, so this may be a read error. The chain employs TRBV3-1 and TRBJ2-5, with 8 nucleotides matching TRBD1. The V segment lost 1 base and the J segment 5 bases; nucleotides outside the gene matches: 6. Germline values: CDR1 LGHDT, CDR2 YNNKEL (reference sequence). This CDR3 has 15 residues. The CDR3 here is CASSQGAGGEETQYF. DNA of the CDR3: TGTGCCAGCAGCCAAGGGGCAGGGGGCGAGGAGACCCAGTACTTC.

This clonotype was observed many times. The CDR3 region has the DNA TGTGCCAGCAGTCCGAACGCCAGGGGGCCGGGGGAGCTGTTTTTT. Protein product: CASSPNARGPGELFF. The V call is TRBV6-1, the J call TRBJ2-2, with 8 bases matching TRBD1. Trimming at V came to 5 bases and at J to 8 bases, leaving 10 bases not matched to a gene. Per germline, CDR1 MNHNS and CDR2 SASEGT. This CDR3 has 15 residues.

Many counts were recorded for this clonotype. The V call is TRBV9, the J call TRBJ1-1, with TRBD1 matching over 7 bases. V dropped 3 bases and J dropped 2; count of bases not matched to a gene: 4. Germline V lookup: CDR1 SGDLS, CDR2 YYNGEE. CDR3 length equals 14 residues. The CDR3 sequence is CASSEDRVNTEAFF. CDR3 DNA sequence: TGTGCCAGCAGCGAAGACAGGGTAAACACTGAAGCTTTCTTT.

This clonotype has ten or more counts. The V and J genes are TRBV9 and TRBJ2-5; D is ambiguous. The V gene's germline CDR1 is SGDLS and CDR2 YYNGEE. The CDR3 has 16 residues. V shed 4 bases and J shed 2 bases, with 18 bases lying between them. DNA of the CDR3: TGTGCCAGCAGCCCCAACCCGACGGCCGGACAAGAGACCCAGTACTTC. It codes for CASSPNPTAGQETQYF. The variable domain in full, with the rest retrieved from reference TRBV9 and TRBJ2-5, is DSGVTQTPKHLITATGQRVTLRCSPRSGDLSVYWYQQSLDQGLQFLIQYYNGEERAKGNILERFSAQQFPDLHSELNLSSLELGDSALYFCASSPNPTAGQETQYFGPGTRLLVL.

This clonotype has just a few counts. The J gene is TRBJ2-2, the V gene TRBV24-1, with 8 bases aligning to TRBD1. This CDR3 comprises 16 residues. J was trimmed by 6 bases and V by 0 bases; bases with no gene match: 5. CDR1 and CDR2 from the germline V gene are KGHDR and SFDVKD. The CDR3 sequence: CATSDLGQGAAGELFF. Here the CDR3 DNA reads TGTGCCACCAGTGATTTGGGGCAGGGGGCGGCCGGGGAGCTGTTTTTT.

The chain carries TRBV6-6 and TRBJ1-2; D may be TRBD1 (5 bases). Trimming left V 0 bases short and J 6 bases short, with 11 bases between. This CDR3 spans 14 amino acids. Germline V CDR1 and CDR2: MNHNY, SVGAGI (reference sequence). The CDR3 sequence: CASSYSRGTHGYTF. Here the CDR3 DNA reads TGTGCCAGCAGTTACTCTCGGGGGACCCATGGCTACACCTTC.

This clonotype was counted between two and nine times. This sequence joins TRBV29-1 and TRBJ1-2; TRBD1 might be the D (5 bases). CDR1 is SQVTM, CDR2 ANQGSEA, per germline. V gave up 5 bases and J gave up 6 bases, with 10 bases separating them. The CDR3 loop spans 11 amino acids. The CDR3 DNA reads as TGCAGCGTTACCAGGGTGGATGGCTACACCTTC. Its protein product is CSVTRVDGYTF.

This clonotype was counted ten times or more. The gene calls are TRBV29-1 and TRBJ2-7, with D possibly matching TRBD1 (5 bases). Trimming took 8 bases from V and 0 from J, leaving 11 bases between them. Germline V gene lookup returns CDR1 SQVTM and CDR2 ANQGSEA. The CDR3 spans 12 residues. As DNA, the CDR3 is TGCAGCATTTCGACAGACTCCTACGAGCAGTACTTC. Translating gives CSISTDSYEQYF.

Written as DNA, the CDR3 is TGTGCCAGCAGTCCCGGGACAGGGATCTATGGCTACACCTTC. Translating it yields CASSPGTGIYGYTF. This chain uses TRBV28 with TRBJ1-2; 9 bases are shared with TRBD1. Germline V gives CDR1 MDHEN, CDR2 SYDVKM. After removal of 5 bases from V and 4 bases from J, the junction contained 5 bases not matched to a gene. The CDR3 covers 14 residues.